This is a list of T cell receptor beta chains from one sample in a study of response to subunit inactivated influenza vaccine. TCRdb processed the RT-PCR reads anew with MiXCR; each CDR3 protein has one entry. The table has 500,000 to 600,000 distinct CDR3 sequences, about 15% seen once; the top ten hold more than 9.5%. The starting material was PBMCs from blood, obtained less than 13 days after vaccination. The receptor set was obtained from a man aged 50-59 years who received an inactivated influenza vaccine. Both conserved end residues are part of each CDR3. A D gene is named only where the DNA matches it firmly. Clone size is given for some rows only: seen once, a few or many times, or a class if the clone is expanded.

j_call | v_call | d_call | clone_size | cdr3_nt | cdr3_aa
TRBJ1-6 | TRBV12-3/TRBV12-4 | - | many | TGTGCCAGCAGTTTATGGGCCAATTCACCCCTCCACTTT | CASSLWANSPLHF
TRBJ1-5 | TRBV6-1 | - | few | TGTGCCAGCAGAGACTTGTTAGCAGGAGACAATCAGCCCCAGCATTTT | CASRDLLAGDNQPQHF
TRBJ2-4 | TRBV24-1 | TRBD2 | - | TGTGCCACCCCTAGCGGCGGAGTGGGAAACATTCAGTACTTC | CATPSGGVGNIQYF
TRBJ2-7 | TRBV20-1 | TRBD2 | - | TGCAGTGCTAGAGCCAGGACTAGCGAGACGAGCTCCTACGAGCAGTACTTC | CSARARTSETSSYEQYF
TRBJ2-4 | TRBV5-6 | - | - | TGTGCCAGCAGCTTGGCAGGTGGGTCAGGAAACATTCAGTACTTC | CASSLAGGSGNIQYF
TRBJ2-1 | TRBV6-5 | TRBD2 | many | TGTGCCAGCAGTTACCGGACTAGCGGGCCGCGCTCCTACAATGAGCAGTTCTTC | CASSYRTSGPRSYNEQFF
TRBJ2-1 | TRBV5-1 | TRBD2 | few | TGCGCCAGCACGCCTAGCGGGGGAGCAGGAGAGCAGTTCTTC | CASTPSGGAGEQFF
TRBJ2-1 | TRBV6-2/TRBV6-3 | TRBD2 | few | TGTGCCAGCAGTTACCGGACTAGAAACAATGAGCAGTTCTTC | CASSYRTRNNEQFF
TRBJ2-1 | TRBV7-3 | - | - | TGTGCCAGCAGCTTATTCCCCGGCCTTTACAATGAGCAGTTCTTC | CASSLFPGLYNEQFF
TRBJ2-1 | TRBV5-1 | TRBD2 | few | TGCGCCAGCAGCTCAGCGGGACTAGCGGGAGGGCGGATTGGTGAGCAGTTCTTC | CASSSAGLAGGRIGEQFF
TRBJ1-5 | TRBV5-1 | - | many | TGCGCCAGCAGCTTGGCCCCAGGGACCGAGCCCCAGCATTTT | CASSLAPGTEPQHF
TRBJ2-2 | TRBV6-2/TRBV6-3 | TRBD2 | few | TGTGCCAGCCGGACTAGCGGGCGCGGGGAGCTGTTTTTT | CASRTSGRGELFF
TRBJ2-7 | TRBV29-1 | TRBD2 | few | TGCAGCGTTGAACTAGCGGGGGGCTCCTACGAGCAGTACTTC | CSVELAGGSYEQYF
TRBJ2-7 | TRBV30 | - | few | TGTGCCTGGAGTATACGGACCCGCTACGAGCAGTACTTC | CAWSIRTRYEQYF
TRBJ2-6 | TRBV18 | TRBD2 | - | TGTGCCAGCTCATCCACCCGAGGAGCCCAGCGGGGGGCCAACGTCCTGACTTTT | CASSSTRGAQRGANVLTF
TRBJ1-5 | TRBV20-1 | - | - | TGCAGTGCAATGGAGGATAGCAATCAGCCCCAGCATTTT | CSAMEDSNQPQHF
TRBJ2-6 | TRBV5-1 | - | - | TGCGCCAGCAGCGGGGACCCCTCTGGGGCCAACGTCCTGACTTTC | CASSGDPSGANVLTF
TRBJ2-5 | TRBV7-2 | - | many | TGTGCCAGCAGCTTGGCCTCAGGGATTCAAGAGACCCAGTACTTC | CASSLASGIQETQYF
TRBJ1-5 | TRBV20-1 | - | few | TGCAGTGCTAATAGGGGTACCAATCAGCCCCAGCATTTT | CSANRGTNQPQHF
TRBJ2-2 | TRBV20-1 | TRBD1 | - | TGCAGTGCTAGACGGGACAGGGGCTACGGGGAGCTGTTTTTT | CSARRDRGYGELFF
TRBJ2-2 | TRBV27 | - | few | TGTGCCAGCAGTTTAAGCAGAGTGAACACCGGGGAGCTGTTTTTT | CASSLSRVNTGELFF
TRBJ2-1 | TRBV2 | - | - | TGTGCCAGCAAACCCGGGACCTACTCCTACAATGAGCAGTTCTTC | CASKPGTYSYNEQFF
TRBJ2-5 | TRBV29-1 | - | few | TGCAGCGCAGGCGGGACAGCAGAGACCCAGTACTTC | CSAGGTAETQYF
TRBJ2-1 | TRBV7-2 | - | - | TGTGCCAGCAGCCCTCAGGTGGCGGGGGCCAATGAGCAGTTCTTC | CASSPQVAGANEQFF
TRBJ2-7 | TRBV5-1 | TRBD1 | few | TGCGCCAGCAGCTTGGGTAACAGGGGTAACGAGCAGTACTTC | CASSLGNRGNEQYF
TRBJ2-2 | TRBV24-1 | TRBD1 | few | TGTGCCACCAGTGATAGCCGGGACAGGGCAAACACCGGGGAGCTGTTTTTT | CATSDSRDRANTGELFF
TRBJ2-7 | TRBV12-3/TRBV12-4 | - | - | TGTGCCAGCAGCCAAAGGGGCCCCTACGAGCAGTACTTC | CASSQRGPYEQYF
TRBJ2-3 | TRBV24-1 | - | few | TGTGCCACCAGTGATTTTCGGCAGGAAGACCCAGATACGCAGTATTTT | CATSDFRQEDPDTQYF
TRBJ1-1 | TRBV5-1 | - | - | TGCGCCAGCAGCCAGGGACAACCCATGAACACTGAAGCTCTCTTT | CASSQGQPMNTEALF
TRBJ2-3 | TRBV5-1 | TRBD2 | - | TGCGCCAGCAGCAAGACTAGCGGGGGGGCGATGGTCACAGATACGCAGTATTTT | CASSKTSGGAMVTDTQYF
TRBJ2-5 | TRBV11-2 | - | many | TGTGCCAGCAGCCCTCAATGGACCCAAGAGACCCAGTACTTC | CASSPQWTQETQYF
TRBJ2-5 | TRBV10-2 | - | few | TGCGCCAGCAGTGAAGTCCAAGAGACCCAGTACTTC | CASSEVQETQYF
TRBJ2-1 | TRBV4-1 | TRBD2 | many | TGCGCCAGCAGCCAAGTAGCGGGATCCTACAATGAGCAGTTCTTC | CASSQVAGSYNEQFF
TRBJ2-1 | TRBV5-1 | - | - | TGCGCCAGCAGCTTGTCACAAAACTACAATGAGCAGTTCTTC | CASSLSQNYNEQFF
TRBJ1-3 | TRBV20-1 | TRBD1 | - | TGCAGTGCTGCCCCAACAGGGGGCTATAGTGGAAACACCATATATTTT | CSAAPTGGYSGNTIYF
TRBJ1-6 | TRBV20-1 | - | few | TGCAGTGCTAGTGCCGGGGTAGGCCCACCCCTCCACTTT | CSASAGVGPPLHF
TRBJ1-2 | TRBV28 | TRBD1 | few | TGTGCCAGCAGAAACCAAGGACAGGGGCACTATGGCTACACCTTC | CASRNQGQGHYGYTF
TRBJ2-2 | TRBV7-6 | - | - | TGTGCCAGCAGCCCGTTCGCAGGGGGGATAACCGGGGAGCTGTTTTTT | CASSPFAGGITGELFF
TRBJ2-2 | TRBV12-3/TRBV12-4 | - | many | TGTGCCAGCAGAACTAGAAACACCGGGGAGCTGTTTTTT | CASRTRNTGELFF
TRBJ2-1 | TRBV7-9 | TRBD2 | few | TGTGCCAGCAGCGCCTCGGGGGGTCCTCTCTACAATGAGCAGTTCTTC | CASSASGGPLYNEQFF
TRBJ2-2 | TRBV11-2 | - | many | TGTGCCAGCAGCCGACAGATGAACACCGGGGAGCTGTTTTTT | CASSRQMNTGELFF
TRBJ2-1 | TRBV20-1 | - | - | TGCAGTGCCCCCCTCAGCGGAGGCAATGAGCAGTTCTTC | CSAPLSGGNEQFF
TRBJ2-7 | TRBV4-1 | TRBD1 | - | TGCGCCAGCAGCCAAGTCAGCCAGGGGGCCTACGAGCAGTACTTC | CASSQVSQGAYEQYF
TRBJ2-1 | TRBV3-1 | TRBD2 | - | TGTGCCAGCACCCCCTTTACTAGCGGGATTTTGGGTGAGCAGTTCTTC | CASTPFTSGILGEQFF
TRBJ2-3 | TRBV7-8 | - | few | TGTGCCAGCAGCTTAGTCCGGGGCTTGGTGGATACGCAGTATTTT | CASSLVRGLVDTQYF
TRBJ1-1 | TRBV12-3/TRBV12-4 | - | - | TGTGCCAGCAGTTTATCAGGGGCCGCCTCAGTCACTGAAGCTTTCTTT | CASSLSGAASVTEAFF
TRBJ2-2 | TRBV12-3/TRBV12-4 | - | many | TGTGCCAGCGTTAAGAACACCGGGGAGCTGTTTTTT | CASVKNTGELFF
TRBJ2-5 | TRBV9 | TRBD2 | few | TGTGCCAGCAGCGTAGCGACTAGCGGGAGTGGGCAAGAGACCCAGTACTTC | CASSVATSGSGQETQYF
TRBJ1-2 | TRBV20-1 | - | - | TGCAGTGCTAGAGGGGGCCGGGGCTATGGCTACACCTTC | CSARGGRGYGYTF
TRBJ1-2 | TRBV12-3/TRBV12-4 | - | many | TGTGCCAGCAGTTCCACCACGTCAGGACGGGTTAACTATGGCTACACCTTC | CASSSTTSGRVNYGYTF